A single sample gave rise to the 23 T cell receptor beta chains below, sequenced in a study of OX40 agonist ivuxolimab in advanced cancers. Assay used: immunoSEQ multiplex PCR; TCRdb lists only in-frame clones, some missing. The sample lists 60,000 or so clones; about 85% were seen once. Material: CD4+ or CD8+ T cells sorted from blood, obtained in a trial of the OX40 agonist ivuxolimab. The source is an adult with an advanced solid tumor such as melanoma, head and neck, liver or kidney cancer.

The chain carries TRBV4-2 and TRBJ2-2; 14 nucleotides line up with TRBD2. The CDR3 loop spans 16 amino acids. Losses at the gene ends were 5 bases for V and 5 bases for J; bases not matched to a gene: 4. Germline V CDR1 and CDR2: LGHNA, YNFKEQ. The CDR3 DNA sequence: TGTGCCAGCAGCAAGACTAGCGGGAGGGTTACCGGGGAGCTGTTTTTT. Its protein is CASSKTSGRVTGELFF.

The DNA of the CDR3 is TGTGCCAGCAGCACTCGGAGGGACAGGAGCTCCTACGAGCAGTACTTC. Residues: CASSTRRDRSSYEQYF. This chain uses TRBV7-3 with TRBJ2-7; TRBD1 matches 8 bases. The CDR3 loop spans 16 amino acids. V shed 5 bases, J shed 0 bases, and the junction held 9 bases outside the gene matches. The germline V gene has CDR1 SGHTA and CDR2 FQGTGA.

The rearrangement uses TRBV27 and TRBJ2-7; 9 bases fit TRBD1. Germline CDR1 is MNHEY and CDR2 is SMNVEV (reference sequence). J was trimmed by 5 bases and V by 4 bases; bases with no gene match: 9. This CDR3 comprises 15 residues. The DNA of the CDR3 is TGTGCCAGCAGTTCCTACATCCGGGACAGGGACGAGCAGTACTTC. Translation: CASSSYIRDRDEQYF.

The rearrangement uses TRBV7-2 and TRBJ2-1, with 7 bases fitting TRBD2. The CDR3 is 17 residues long. Trimming cost V 5 bases and J 9 bases; bases outside gene matches: 19. Per the germline V gene, CDR1 is SGHTA and CDR2 is FQGNSA. The CDR3 bases are TGTGCCAGCAGCCCCCAGCCCCCACCAGCGGGACTGGTTGAGCAGTTCTTC. Translation gives CASSPQPPPAGLVEQFF.

This chain uses TRBV30 with TRBJ2-3, with a weak D call TRBD2 (5 bases). The CDR3 length is 12 residues. V lost 4 bases and J 2 bases, leaving 7 bases between the germline ends. CDR1 GTSNPN and CDR2 SVGIG come from the germline V gene (reference sequence). As DNA, the CDR3 is TGTGCCTGGAATCGGGACACAGATACGCAGTATTTT. It translates to CAWNRDTDTQYF.

This chain links TRBV7-3 with TRBJ1-5, with 9 bases that match TRBD1. The V and J ends lost 4 bases and 0 bases, in that order; junction bases with no gene match: 7. Germline lookup yields CDR1 SGHTA and CDR2 FQGTGA. This CDR3 has 17 amino acids. This CDR3 reads CASSSGTGYFSNQPQHF. CDR3 DNA: TGTGCCAGCAGCTCCGGGACAGGGTATTTTAGCAATCAGCCCCAGCATTTT.

The chain links TRBV18 to TRBJ1-4; D is unresolved. The V and J ends lost 3 bases and 2 bases respectively, with 13 bases between them. Germline loops: CDR1 KGHSH, CDR2 LQKENI. This CDR3 comprises 16 residues. CDR3 in amino acids: CASSPGGGRTNEKLFF. The CDR3, as DNA: TGTGCCAGCTCACCCGGCGGCGGACGGACTAATGAAAAACTGTTTTTT.

The chain couples TRBV28 to TRBJ1-1; D may be TRBD1 (5 bases). The CDR3 has 14 residues. Germline V gene data show CDR1 as MDHEN and CDR2 as SYDVKM. The V and J ends lost 2 bases and 4 bases respectively, with 11 bases between them. The CDR3 sequence is CASSLDTRGTEAFF. The DNA of the CDR3 is TGTGCCAGCAGTTTAGACACGAGGGGCACTGAAGCTTTCTTT.

This chain links TRBV30 with TRBJ1-2; 9 bases align to TRBD1. Per the germline V gene, CDR1 is GTSNPN and CDR2 is SVGIG (reference sequence). This CDR3 spans 11 amino acids. V lost 7 bases to trimming and J lost 4 bases; unmatched junction nucleotides: 1. The DNA for the CDR3 is TGTGCCTCGGACAGGGGCTATGGCTACACCTTC. Its protein product is CASDRGYGYTF.

The chain joins TRBV25-1 to TRBJ2-1; 7 bases align to TRBD2. Per the germline V gene, CDR1 is MGHDK and CDR2 is SYGVNS. The CDR3 length is 15 residues. V was clipped by 1 base and J by 0 bases; unmatched bases: 0. The CDR3 DNA sequence: TGTGCCAGCAGTGAATCGGGGGGCTCCTACAATGAGCAGTTCTTC. Translated, it gives CASSESGGSYNEQFF.

This rearrangement joins TRBV15 to TRBJ2-3; D may be TRBD2 (7 bases). Trimming shortened V by 5 bases and J by 0 bases, and 15 bases separated the two germline ends. Looked up from germline, CDR1 is LNHNV and CDR2 is YYDKDF (reference sequence). The CDR3 is 16 residues long. CDR3 region: CATSRGGGLSTDTQYF. The CDR3 coding sequence is TGTGCCACCAGCCGCGGCGGGGGCCTTAGCACAGATACGCAGTATTTT.

The chain employs TRBV19 and TRBJ2-5, with D perhaps matching TRBD2 (5 bases). Germline values: CDR1 LNHDA, CDR2 SQIVND (reference sequence). V was clipped by 3 bases and J by 5 bases, with 16 bases between them. The CDR3 consists of 15 residues. CDR3 DNA: TGTGCCAGTAGTATCGGCGGGTCCCCTTGGGAGACCCAGTACTTC. Its protein is CASSIGGSPWETQYF.

The CDR3 nucleotides are TGTGCCAGCAGAATCACTAGCGGGAGGGCCAGGGATACGCAGTATTTT. Translating gives CASRITSGRARDTQYF. The rearrangement joins TRBV28 to TRBJ2-3; TRBD2 matches at 13 bases. CDR3 size: 16 residues. Germline V CDR1 and CDR2: MDHEN, SYDVKM. Unmatched junction bases numbered 9, after V lost 6 bases and J lost 6 bases.

V is TRBV5-6 and J is TRBJ2-2, with 11 positions matching TRBD2. The CDR3 totals 18 residues. Germline CDR1 reads SGHDT; CDR2 reads YYEEEE. V gave up 3 bases and J gave up 6 bases; unmatched junction bases: 13. CDR3 sequence (DNA): TGTGCCAGCAGCTCCCTGACTAGCGGGACCGGACTCGCCGGGGAGCTGTTTTTT. Protein: CASSSLTSGTGLAGELFF.

The chain joins TRBV9 to TRBJ2-6; the D is unclear. The CDR3 has 14 residues. The V gene lost 4 bases and the J gene lost 1 base, with 6 bases spanning the gap. The V gene's germline CDR1 is SGDLS and CDR2 YYNGEE. The CDR3 DNA is TGTGCCAGCAGCCCGATTTCTGGGGCCAACGTCCTGACTTTC. Its protein is CASSPISGANVLTF.

The V and J genes are TRBV2 and TRBJ2-1; D is undetermined. Germline CDR1 reads SNHLY; CDR2 reads FYNNEI. The CDR3 runs to 11 residues. Trimming removed 6 bases at V and 8 bases at J, with 8 bases between. The CDR3 sequence: CASRPLDEQFF. The CDR3 region has the DNA TGTGCCAGCAGACCCCTGGATGAGCAGTTCTTC.

This rearrangement joins TRBV6-5 to TRBJ2-7; D perhaps matches TRBD2 (6 bases). CDR3 size: 15 residues. CDR1 and CDR2 from the germline V gene are MNHEY and SVGAGI. Trimming stripped 5 bases from V and 3 bases from J, with 17 bases between. CDR3: CASSGGPGLGYEQYF. In nucleotides, the CDR3 is TGTGCCAGCAGTGGCGGCCCGGGACTCGGCTACGAGCAGTACTTC.

The CDR3 reads CASSPGTEQFF. CDR3 nucleotide sequence: TGCGCCAGCAGCCCCGGGACAGAGCAGTTCTTC. The chain carries TRBV4-3 and TRBJ2-1; a weak D match, TRBD1 (6 bases). The CDR3 is made up of 11 amino acids. The V gene's germline CDR1 is LGHNA and CDR2 YSLEER. Deletions cut 4 bases from V and 10 bases from J, with 8 bases between.

This clone came up once. One end of the junction is discordant with germline, which a read error may explain. The rearrangement joins TRBV5-6 to TRBJ1-3; maybe TRBD1 (5 bases). The germline V gene encodes CDR1 SGHDT and CDR2 YYEEEE. There are 12 residues in the CDR3. The CDR3 coding sequence is TGTGCCAGCAGCTTACTCGGGACTTTCCCCGATTTT. Translating it yields CASSLLGTFPDF.

The V gene is TRBV10-3, the J gene TRBJ1-3; maybe TRBD1 (5 bases). V was shortened by 2 bases and J by 1 base, with 12 bases between the two germline ends. Germline V gene lookup returns CDR1 ENHRY and CDR2 SYGVKD. The CDR3 spans 16 residues. In DNA, the CDR3 is TGTGCCATCAGTGAGGGGTCGAAGGGGTCTGGAAACACCATATATTTT. Translated, it gives CAISEGSKGSGNTIYF.

The CDR3 region has the DNA TGTGCCAGCTCTGACAGGGGGCCCCCCTACGAGCAGTACTTC. Its protein is CASSDRGPPYEQYF. The V gene is TRBV28, the J gene TRBJ2-7; TRBD1 matches 10 bases. CDR1 MDHEN and CDR2 SYDVKM come from the germline V gene. The V and J ends lost 8 bases and 2 bases, in that order; junction bases with no gene match: 6. This CDR3 contains 14 residues.

The chain links TRBV28 to TRBJ1-5; 8 bases align to TRBD1. This CDR3 has 15 residues. The germline V gene encodes CDR1 MDHEN and CDR2 SYDVKM. J lost 8 bases, V lost 6 bases, and 12 bases had no gene match. CDR3 sequence reads: CASRDTGGSGKPQHF. The CDR3 coding sequence is TGTGCCAGCAGGGACACAGGGGGATCTGGAAAGCCCCAGCATTTT.

The chain joins TRBV25-1 to TRBJ1-4; tentative D call: TRBD1 (6 bases). Trimming took off 3 bases at V and 8 bases at J, with 10 bases between the two ends. The CDR3 totals 13 residues. Germline V gene sequence: CDR1 MGHDK, CDR2 SYGVNS. The chain's CDR3 is CASSDRGWEKLFF. For the CDR3, the DNA is TGTGCCAGCAGTGACAGGGGATGGGAAAAACTGTTTTTT.